This T cell receptor (beta chain) was identified in a study of blood T cell repertoires in COVID-19. The assay was immunoSEQ multiplex PCR, and TCRdb's table has in-frame clones only and misses some. The data contain 220,000 or so clones, nearly 90% of them singletons. Trimming took 4 bases from V and 2 from J, leaving 12 bases between them. This CDR3 comprises 15 residues. The germline V gene has CDR1 SGHRS and CDR2 YFSETQ. The sequenced material came from PBMCs or T cells enriched from blood (not recorded which). This receptor was taken from a man aged 25 to 40 who had been exposed to COVID-19. The chain joins TRBV5-1 to TRBJ2-2; D is ambiguous. The CDR3 bases are TGCGCCAGCAGCCTTAGAGAGCTAAACACCGGGGAGCTGTTTTTT. As protein: CASSLRELNTGELFF.